A selection of T cell receptor beta chains follows, all from one sample in a study of monozygotic twins with cystic fibrosis. TCRdb keeps only in-frame clones here, not all; method: immunoSEQ multiplex PCR. This table holds 29,000 or so clones, over 80% found once. Sequenced sample: blood. The receptors here all came from a girl aged 2-10 years with cystic fibrosis. Each CDR3 is given with its conserved first and last residue. The order of the fields is D gene, V gene, clone size, CDR3 protein. The D gene is left open where the match is weak. Clone size is stated in some rows and not others, as once, few, many or a class when expanded.

NA | TRBV5-6 | NA | CASSFSEGIKNNQPQHF
NA | TRBV27 | NA | CASSPPPGDTFYF
NA | TRBV19 | NA | CASSISGDSNQPQHF
NA | TRBV7-2 | NA | CASRYQGRGYTF
TRBD2 | TRBV7-2 | NA | CASSSSLAGASYEQYF
TRBD1 | TRBV5-3 | NA | CARISGDRGIHEQYF
NA | TRBV5-1 | NA | CASSSGFRRKETQYF
NA | TRBV10-1 | few | CASSAGFNEQYF
NA | TRBV29-1 | NA | CSGGTSRSYNEQFF
TRBD1 | TRBV6-5 | NA | CASSRGQGHGYTF
TRBD1 | TRBV27 | NA | CASSEQGGTEAFF
NA | TRBV7-9 | once | CASTPSTMGPFYEQYF
TRBD2 | TRBV18 | NA | CASSPSGLYNEQFF
TRBD1 | TRBV11-2 | NA | CASSLGRWDRGRKYF
TRBD1 | TRBV11-2 | NA | CASSPRRLAQGASYEQYF
NA | TRBV30 | NA | CAWTMMAAAGYTF
NA | TRBV6-1 | NA | CASLETWGSGNTIYF
TRBD2 | TRBV27 | NA | CASSPRGGSSYEQYF
NA | TRBV30 | NA | CAWSSMDYGGYTF
TRBD1 | TRBV5-6 | NA | CASSLAGQGIAQPQHF
TRBD2 | TRBV4-2 | NA | CASSQDSGLADYNEQFF
TRBD1 | TRBV27 | NA | CASSLMSGTGQETQYF
TRBD1 | TRBV6-1 | NA | CASSKGTGGYEQYF
TRBD2 | TRBV7-6 | NA | CASSRQLADQYTGELFF
TRBD1 | TRBV2 | NA | CASSARGTGSAYGYTF